This T cell receptor beta chain was captured by sequencing in a study of beta chain features in type 1 diabetes. Via the markers CD45RO/CCR7/CD25/CD127/CD95/CD27, stem cell-like memory, regulatory, central memory and naive CD4+ cells were sorted. This clone was recorded at least ten times. As yet, its antigen is unknown. General observations from the study: All four CD4+ subsets of Type 1 diabetes patients contained TCRB CDR3s that were moderately but significantly shorter. The naive, central memory and Treg TCRB repertoires of patients appeared to be more similar to one another than those of healthy donors.

Trimming left V 0 bases short and J 3 bases short, with 7 bases between. This CDR3 has 13 amino acids. The germline V gene has CDR1 SQVTM and CDR2 ANQGSEA. What was sequenced were expressed TCRB transcripts, since all of the isolated RNA had been reverse transcribed. About 3.4 million reads on average were seen across naive, central memory and regulatory T cell samples. Data came from immunoSEQ multiplex PCR; TCRdb stores just in-frame clones and leaves some out. The sample has 310,000 or so clones; approximately 8% are singletons. This sequence was found in a woman aged 18-35 years in good health. The chain has TRBV29-1 and TRBJ2-3, with D tentatively TRBD2 (6 bases). Sequencing input: central memory CD4+ T cells from blood. Here the CDR3 reads CSVEETSTDTQYF. CDR3 sequence (DNA): TGCAGCGTTGAAGAGACTAGTACAGATACGCAGTATTTT.